Listed below are T cell receptor beta chains from one sample, sequenced in a study of OX40 agonist ivuxolimab in advanced cancers. Sequencing was performed with immunoSEQ multiplex PCR; in TCRdb, only in-frame clones are kept and a portion is missing. The sample lists about 71,000 clones, approximately 80% occurring once. The source was CD4+ or CD8+ T cells sorted from blood, collected in a trial of the OX40 agonist ivuxolimab. The receptors originated from an adult with an advanced solid tumor such as melanoma, head and neck, liver or kidney cancer. Both conserved end residues are trimmed from each CDR3. Fields, in order: D gene, J gene, V gene, clone size, CDR3 protein. D genes are given only for firm matches. Expanded clones get a size class; other rows say once, few or many, or leave the size out.

d_call: -; j_call: TRBJ2-7; v_call: TRBV28; clone_size: -; cdr3_aa: ASSLPLYEQY
d_call: -; j_call: TRBJ2-5; v_call: TRBV19; clone_size: -; cdr3_aa: ASSPDRYFRGTQY
d_call: -; j_call: TRBJ2-3; v_call: TRBV5-4; clone_size: -; cdr3_aa: ASSLAVGGQTDTQY
d_call: -; j_call: TRBJ1-2; v_call: TRBV18; clone_size: -; cdr3_aa: ASSTDGGDGYT
d_call: -; j_call: TRBJ2-1; v_call: TRBV18; clone_size: -; cdr3_aa: ASSTTRELNEQF
d_call: -; j_call: TRBJ1-1; v_call: TRBV27; clone_size: -; cdr3_aa: ASSGRVNTEAF
d_call: TRBD1; j_call: TRBJ1-6; v_call: TRBV6-5; clone_size: few; cdr3_aa: ASSRQGSHSPLH
d_call: -; j_call: TRBJ1-2; v_call: TRBV18; clone_size: few; cdr3_aa: ASSPNEGYT
d_call: -; j_call: TRBJ1-5; v_call: TRBV27; clone_size: -; cdr3_aa: ASSLTWGQYEPQH
d_call: -; j_call: TRBJ1-1; v_call: TRBV19; clone_size: once; cdr3_aa: ASSIQSRTEAF
d_call: TRBD1; j_call: TRBJ1-2; v_call: TRBV7-9; clone_size: -; cdr3_aa: ASSPPDRVIGNGYT
d_call: TRBD1; j_call: TRBJ1-3; v_call: TRBV28; clone_size: -; cdr3_aa: ASSFDRGPGNTIY
d_call: TRBD2; j_call: TRBJ2-3; v_call: TRBV25-1; clone_size: -; cdr3_aa: ASSLAGGGDTQY
d_call: -; j_call: TRBJ1-5; v_call: TRBV18; clone_size: -; cdr3_aa: ASSMAGNQPQH
d_call: TRBD1; j_call: TRBJ1-1; v_call: TRBV4-1; clone_size: -; cdr3_aa: ASSQGAGQGANTEAF
d_call: TRBD2; j_call: TRBJ2-3; v_call: TRBV6-1; clone_size: -; cdr3_aa: ASTRRGSTDTQY
d_call: -; j_call: TRBJ2-7; v_call: TRBV5-5; clone_size: few; cdr3_aa: ASSQVDSYEQY
d_call: -; j_call: TRBJ1-3; v_call: TRBV7-8; clone_size: -; cdr3_aa: ASSSPGGGSGNTIY
d_call: -; j_call: TRBJ1-2; v_call: TRBV5-6; clone_size: medium-sized; cdr3_aa: ASRGRGRGSSGYT
d_call: -; j_call: TRBJ1-5; v_call: TRBV19; clone_size: -; cdr3_aa: ASSIQAGGNQPQH
d_call: -; j_call: TRBJ1-2; v_call: TRBV11-2; clone_size: -; cdr3_aa: ASSFPGRREVHGYT
d_call: -; j_call: TRBJ1-3; v_call: TRBV30; clone_size: -; cdr3_aa: AWSGGFPGNTIY
d_call: -; j_call: TRBJ2-1; v_call: TRBV29-1; clone_size: -; cdr3_aa: SVEGVGNEQF
d_call: TRBD2; j_call: TRBJ2-5; v_call: TRBV2; clone_size: -; cdr3_aa: ASSGTSGRVGETQY
d_call: TRBD1; j_call: TRBJ2-3; v_call: TRBV19; clone_size: -; cdr3_aa: ASSSRGQGRDTQY
d_call: -; j_call: TRBJ2-7; v_call: TRBV11-2; clone_size: -; cdr3_aa: ASSLEAGLGQY
d_call: TRBD1; j_call: TRBJ1-6; v_call: TRBV7-8; clone_size: -; cdr3_aa: ASSSGQGNSPLH